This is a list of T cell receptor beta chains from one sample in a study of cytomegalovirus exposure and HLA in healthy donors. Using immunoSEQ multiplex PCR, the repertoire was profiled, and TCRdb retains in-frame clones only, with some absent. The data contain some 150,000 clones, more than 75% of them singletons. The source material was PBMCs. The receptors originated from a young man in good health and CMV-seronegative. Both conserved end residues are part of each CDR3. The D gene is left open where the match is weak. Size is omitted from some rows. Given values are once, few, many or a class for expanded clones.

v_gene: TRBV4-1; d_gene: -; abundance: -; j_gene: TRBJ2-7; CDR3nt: TGCGCCAGCAGCCAAGTCGGGCAGGGGTGGCACGAGCAGTACTTC; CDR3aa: CASSQVGQGWHEQYF
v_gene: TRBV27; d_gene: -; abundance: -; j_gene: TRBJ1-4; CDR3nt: TGTGCCAGCAGTTTATCCATGAATGAAAAACTGTTTTTT; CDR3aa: CASSLSMNEKLFF
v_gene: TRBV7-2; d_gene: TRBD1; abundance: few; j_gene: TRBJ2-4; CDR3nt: TGTGCCAGCAGCTTATACAGGGGCGAGGGGGCCAAAAACATTCAGTACTTC; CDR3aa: CASSLYRGEGAKNIQYF
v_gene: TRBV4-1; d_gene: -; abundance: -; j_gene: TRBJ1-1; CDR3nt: TGCGCCAGCAGCCAAGGAGGGAGTCAGATTCCTATGAACACTGAAGCTTTCTTT; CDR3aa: CASSQGGSQIPMNTEAFF
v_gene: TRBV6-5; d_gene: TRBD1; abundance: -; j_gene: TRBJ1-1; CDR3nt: TGTGCCAGCAGTACCGGGACAGGGCTTCAGTCTGAAGCTTTCTTT; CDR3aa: CASSTGTGLQSEAFF
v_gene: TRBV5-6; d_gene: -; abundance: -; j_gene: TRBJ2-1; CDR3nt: TGTGCCAGCAGCCAGGACTACGGGGAGTTCTTC; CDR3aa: CASSQDYGEFF
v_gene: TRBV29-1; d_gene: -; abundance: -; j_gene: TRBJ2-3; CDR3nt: TGCAGCGTTGAAGGCAGGATTAAAGATACGCAGTATTTT; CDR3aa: CSVEGRIKDTQYF
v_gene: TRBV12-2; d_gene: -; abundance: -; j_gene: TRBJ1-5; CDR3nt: TGTGCAAGTCGCTTACCGGCCAGGAGCAATCAGCCCCAGCATTTT; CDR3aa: CASRLPARSNQPQHF
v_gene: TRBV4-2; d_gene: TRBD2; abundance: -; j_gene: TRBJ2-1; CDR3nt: TGTGCCAGCAGTCCTCCCACAGCGGGAGGGCCCCATGAGCAGTTCTTC; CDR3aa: CASSPPTAGGPHEQFF
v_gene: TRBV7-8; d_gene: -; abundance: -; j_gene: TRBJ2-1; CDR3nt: TGTGCCAGCAGCTTAGCAACTATGTCCAATGAGCAGTTCTTC; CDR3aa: CASSLATMSNEQFF
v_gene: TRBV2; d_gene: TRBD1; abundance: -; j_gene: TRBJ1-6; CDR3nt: TGTGCCAGCAGCTCGGGACAGGGAAATAATTCACCCCTCCACTTT; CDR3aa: CASSSGQGNNSPLHF
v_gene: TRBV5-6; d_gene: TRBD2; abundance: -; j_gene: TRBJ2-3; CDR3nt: TGTGCCAGCAGCCCGGGACTAGCTACAGATACGCAGTATTTT; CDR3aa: CASSPGLATDTQYF
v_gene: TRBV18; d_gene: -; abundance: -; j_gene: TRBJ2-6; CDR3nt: TGTGCCAGCTCCCCCAGTTTGGGCGCCTCTGGGGCCAACGTCCTGACTTTC; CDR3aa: CASSPSLGASGANVLTF
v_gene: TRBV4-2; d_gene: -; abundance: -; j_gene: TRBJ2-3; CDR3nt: TGTGCCAGCAGCCAAGATCAGCGTGGGTTGGGCACAGATACGCAGTATTTT; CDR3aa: CASSQDQRGLGTDTQYF
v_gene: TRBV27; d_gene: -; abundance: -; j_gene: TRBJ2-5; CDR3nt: TGTGCCAGCAGTCCCGGCGGCGAGACCCAGTACTTC; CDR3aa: CASSPGGETQYF
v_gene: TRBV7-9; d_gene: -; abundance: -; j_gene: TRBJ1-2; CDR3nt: TGTGCCAGCAGCCGGGGGGCAGGTCTCGACTATGGCTACACCTTC; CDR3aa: CASSRGAGLDYGYTF
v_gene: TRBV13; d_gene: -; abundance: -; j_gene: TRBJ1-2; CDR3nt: TGTGCCAGCAGCTCAAGTGGGGCAGGGGCGATGACTAACTATGGCTACACCTTC; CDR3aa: CASSSSGAGAMTNYGYTF
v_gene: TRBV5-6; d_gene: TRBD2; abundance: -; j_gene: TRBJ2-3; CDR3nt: TGTGCCAGCAGCTTACTAGCGCCCCGAGGAGGCACAGATACGCAGTATTTT; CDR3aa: CASSLLAPRGGTDTQYF
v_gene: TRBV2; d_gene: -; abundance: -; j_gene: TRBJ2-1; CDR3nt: TGTGCCAGCAGTGAAGTGGGGGCGCGTAAGTATGAGCAGTTCTTC; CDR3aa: CASSEVGARKYEQFF
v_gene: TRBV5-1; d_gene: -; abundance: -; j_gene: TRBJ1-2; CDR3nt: TGCGCCAGCAGCTTGGACGGGGGTTCTAACTATGGCTACACCTTC; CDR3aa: CASSLDGGSNYGYTF
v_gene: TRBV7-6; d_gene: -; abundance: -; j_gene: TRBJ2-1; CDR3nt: TGTGCCAGCAGCCTTTTATGGGGCAAAGCCAATGAGCAGTTCTTC; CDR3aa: CASSLLWGKANEQFF
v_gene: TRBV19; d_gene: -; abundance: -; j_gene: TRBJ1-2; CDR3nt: TGTGCCAGTAGTCTCGCAGGGTCAGCTAACTATGGCTACACCTTC; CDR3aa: CASSLAGSANYGYTF
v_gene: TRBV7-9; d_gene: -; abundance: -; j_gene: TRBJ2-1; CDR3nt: TGTGCCAGCAGCTTAGCGAGGGCTAGCACGGCTGACTATGAGCAGTTCTTC; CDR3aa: CASSLARASTADYEQFF
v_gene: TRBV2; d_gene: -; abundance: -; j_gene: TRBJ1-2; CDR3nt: TGTGCCAGCAGTGGGATTGGGCACCACTATGGCTACACCTTC; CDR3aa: CASSGIGHHYGYTF
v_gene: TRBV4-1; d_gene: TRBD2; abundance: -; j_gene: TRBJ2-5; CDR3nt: TGCGCCAGCAGCCCTAGCGGGGGGACAGCGGAGACCCAGTACTTC; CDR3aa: CASSPSGGTAETQYF
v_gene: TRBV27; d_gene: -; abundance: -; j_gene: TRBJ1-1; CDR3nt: TGTGCCAGCAGTCCCCGGGGTAACACTGAAGCTTTCTTT; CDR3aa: CASSPRGNTEAFF
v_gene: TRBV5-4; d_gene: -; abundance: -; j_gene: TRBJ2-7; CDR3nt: TGTGCCAGCAGCGCCACCGACAGCTCCTACGAGCAGTACTTC; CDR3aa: CASSATDSSYEQYF
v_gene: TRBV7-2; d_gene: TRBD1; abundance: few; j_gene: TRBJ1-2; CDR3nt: TGTGCCAGCAGCCAAGGGACAGGGGCCTATGGCTACACCTTC; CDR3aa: CASSQGTGAYGYTF
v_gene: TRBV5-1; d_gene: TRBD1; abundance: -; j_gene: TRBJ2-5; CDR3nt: TGCGCCAGCAGCCTACAGGGGTCAGAGACCCAGTACTTC; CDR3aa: CASSLQGSETQYF
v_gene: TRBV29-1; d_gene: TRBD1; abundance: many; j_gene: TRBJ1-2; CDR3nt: TGCAGCGTTGGATCTGGGACAGGGGGCGCCTATGGCTACACCTTC; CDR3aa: CSVGSGTGGAYGYTF
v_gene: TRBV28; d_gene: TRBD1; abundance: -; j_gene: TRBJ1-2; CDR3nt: TGTGCCAGCCAAACAATTCCGGGACAGGGGCCTGGCTACACCTTC; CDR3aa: CASQTIPGQGPGYTF
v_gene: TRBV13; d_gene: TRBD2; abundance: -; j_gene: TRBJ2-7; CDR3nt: TGTGCCAGCGGCACGGGGGGCGAGCAGTACTTC; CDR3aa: CASGTGGEQYF
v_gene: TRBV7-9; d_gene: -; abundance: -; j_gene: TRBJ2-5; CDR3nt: TGTGCCAGCAGCTCCGAACCCCGAGCGGGGACCCAGTACTTC; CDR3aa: CASSSEPRAGTQYF
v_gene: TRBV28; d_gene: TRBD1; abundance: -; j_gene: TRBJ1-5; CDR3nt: TGTGCCAGCACCAACCTAAAGGGACAGAACCCCTATAGCAATCAGCCCCAGCATTTT; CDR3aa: CASTNLKGQNPYSNQPQHF
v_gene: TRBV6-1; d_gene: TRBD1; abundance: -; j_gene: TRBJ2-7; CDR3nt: TGTGCCAGCAACACCGGGACAGGGGGCCCTTACGAGCAGTACTTC; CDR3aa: CASNTGTGGPYEQYF
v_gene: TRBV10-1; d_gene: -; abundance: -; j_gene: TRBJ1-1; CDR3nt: TGCGCCAGCAGTGAGACCGGGGATGCGGGCACTGAAGCTTTCTTT; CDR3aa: CASSETGDAGTEAFF
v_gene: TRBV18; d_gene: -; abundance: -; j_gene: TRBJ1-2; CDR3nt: TGTGCCAGCTCACGAGGCCCAGGGAATGGCTACACCTTC; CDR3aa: CASSRGPGNGYTF